This TCR beta chain was recorded in a study of blood T cells in healthy people across ages. Study-wide results and limits: Diversity was estimated from one million T cells, and these estimates were considered underestimates.

A second about 7 to 12 cycle PCR used barcoded and J-beta primers. Every cDNA molecule bore a tag from a template-switch adaptor containing 12 random nucleotides. MiXCR was run by TCRdb on the 5' RACE reads, yielding one entry per CDR3 protein. The sample holds some 1.5 million distinct CDR3 sequences, about 30% seen once. This clonotype has more than one count but fewer than ten. No antigen is known for it. The germline V gene has CDR1 MDHEN and CDR2 SYDVKM. The CDR3 contains 16 residues. The junction had 6 bases not matched to a gene; V was cut back by 3 bases and J by 3 bases. Specimen: blood. This rearrangement joins TRBV28 to TRBJ2-1; TRBD2 aligns across 9 bases. The TCR comes from a woman younger than 45 in good health. The CDR3 DNA follows: TGTGCCAGCAGTTTTCGAGCGGGGGGTATCTACAATGAGCAGTTCTTC. Translation gives CASSFRAGGIYNEQFF.